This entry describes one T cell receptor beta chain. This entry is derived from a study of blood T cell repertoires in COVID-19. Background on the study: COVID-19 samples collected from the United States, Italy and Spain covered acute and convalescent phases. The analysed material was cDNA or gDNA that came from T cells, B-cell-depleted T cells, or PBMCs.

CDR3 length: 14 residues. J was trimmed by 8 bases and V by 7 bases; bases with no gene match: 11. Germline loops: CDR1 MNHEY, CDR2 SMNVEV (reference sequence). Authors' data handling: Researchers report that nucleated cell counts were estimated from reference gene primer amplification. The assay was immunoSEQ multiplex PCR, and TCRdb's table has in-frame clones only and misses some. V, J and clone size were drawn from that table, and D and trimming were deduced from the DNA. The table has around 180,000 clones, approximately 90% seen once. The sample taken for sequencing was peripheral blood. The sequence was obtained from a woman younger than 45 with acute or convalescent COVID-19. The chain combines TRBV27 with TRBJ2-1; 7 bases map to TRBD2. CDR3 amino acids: CASIKKAGLHEQFF. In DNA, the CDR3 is TGTGCCAGCATAAAAAAAGCGGGACTACATGAGCAGTTCTTC.